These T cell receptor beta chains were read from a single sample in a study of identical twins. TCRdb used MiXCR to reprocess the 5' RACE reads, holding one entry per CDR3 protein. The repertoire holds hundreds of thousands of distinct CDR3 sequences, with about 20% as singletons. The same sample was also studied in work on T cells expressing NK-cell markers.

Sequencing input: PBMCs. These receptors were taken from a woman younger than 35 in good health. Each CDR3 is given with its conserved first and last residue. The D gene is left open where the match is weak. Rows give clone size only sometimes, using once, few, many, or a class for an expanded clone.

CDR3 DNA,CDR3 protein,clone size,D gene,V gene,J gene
TGTGCCATCGGAGGGGGCGGGAATTCACCCCTCCACTTT,CAIGGGGNSPLHF,few,TRBD1,TRBV10-3,TRBJ1-6
TGTGCCAGCAGCGGGGGGCTAGCAAATGAGCAGTTCTTC,CASSGGLANEQFF,NA,NA,TRBV12-3/TRBV12-4,TRBJ2-1
TGTGCCAGCAGTCTGCGGGGGGGCTTGGCGGAGACCCAGTACTTC,CASSLRGGLAETQYF,few,TRBD2,TRBV12-3/TRBV12-4,TRBJ2-5
TGTGCCAGCAGTCCATCGAAGGGAAGGGATACGCAGTATTTT,CASSPSKGRDTQYF,NA,NA,TRBV6-1,TRBJ2-3
TGTGCCAGCAGTTACTCCGGGACAGGGGCCGCCGGGGAGCTGTTTTTT,CASSYSGTGAAGELFF,many,TRBD1,TRBV6-5,TRBJ2-2
TGTGCCAGCAGGAAAACCGTTACCTACGAGCAGTACTTC,CASRKTVTYEQYF,NA,NA,TRBV25-1,TRBJ2-7
TGTGCCAGCAGACCGGGTCTGTATCAGCCCCAGCATTTT,CASRPGLYQPQHF,few,NA,TRBV6-1,TRBJ1-5
TGTGCCAGCAGCTCCTCCCCTTTGGTAACCGGGGAGCTGTTTTTT,CASSSSPLVTGELFF,NA,NA,TRBV9,TRBJ2-2
TGCGCCAGCGGTTGGCAGGGAGGCACTGAAGCTTTCTTT,CASGWQGGTEAFF,NA,NA,TRBV5-1,TRBJ1-1
TGCGCCAGCAGCTCAAGACAGGGGGCTAGTGACATTCAGTACTTC,CASSSRQGASDIQYF,NA,TRBD1,TRBV5-1,TRBJ2-4
TGCAGTGTCAAGAGCGGGACTAGGAACTACGAGCAGTACTTC,CSVKSGTRNYEQYF,NA,TRBD2,TRBV20-1,TRBJ2-7
TGCGCCAGCCCACCGGGACAGGGAAGTTATGACGAGCAGTTCTTC,CASPPGQGSYDEQFF,NA,TRBD1,TRBV10-2,TRBJ2-1
TGCGCCAGCAGCTTGGTACAGGCCTCGAACACCGGGGAGCTGTTTTTT,CASSLVQASNTGELFF,NA,NA,TRBV5-1,TRBJ2-2
TGTGCCAGCAGTTTCGTCAGGGGGCCCTACAATGAGCAGTTCTTC,CASSFVRGPYNEQFF,few,TRBD1,TRBV27,TRBJ2-1
TGCAGTGCTTATGTCGGACTAGCGGGAGGTGAGCAGTTCTTC,CSAYVGLAGGEQFF,NA,TRBD2,TRBV20-1,TRBJ2-1
TGTGCCAGCAGTCAGACTAGTCTCTACAATGAGCAGTTCTTC,CASSQTSLYNEQFF,few,NA,TRBV12-3/TRBV12-4,TRBJ2-1
TGTGCCAGCAGCCAGACGGGAGGTTCACTTTTAGTCAATGAGCAGTTCTTC,CASSQTGGSLLVNEQFF,few,TRBD2,TRBV14,TRBJ2-1
TGTGCCAGCAGCGGGACAGGGGGACGAGAGACCCAGTACTTC,CASSGTGGRETQYF,NA,TRBD1,TRBV12-3/TRBV12-4,TRBJ2-5
TGTGCCAGCAGTTTTGGTGGGGGGGACACAGATACGCAGTATTTT,CASSFGGGDTDTQYF,few,TRBD2,TRBV12-3/TRBV12-4,TRBJ2-3
TGTGCCAGCAGCTTATACCGGACTAGCGGGTCCTACAATGAGCAGTTCTTC,CASSLYRTSGSYNEQFF,many,TRBD2,TRBV7-2,TRBJ2-1
TGCGCCATCCGCAGCGGGGGATACAATGAGCAGTTCTTC,CAIRSGGYNEQFF,few,TRBD2,TRBV10-2,TRBJ2-1
TGTGCCAGCAGCAAGAGACAGGGAACCCTCTCCCGGGAAAAACTGTTTTTT,CASSKRQGTLSREKLFF,few,TRBD1,TRBV5-5,TRBJ1-4
TGCAGTGCTAGAGATGGGACTACCGGCACAGATACGCAGTATTTT,CSARDGTTGTDTQYF,NA,TRBD2,TRBV20-1,TRBJ2-3
TGCAGCGCCTCGAAGGACAGGGTCTCTGAAGCTTTCTTT,CSASKDRVSEAFF,few,TRBD1,TRBV29-1,TRBJ1-1
TGTGCCTGGATCACCGACGGCGGGGAGACCCAGTACTTC,CAWITDGGETQYF,NA,NA,TRBV30,TRBJ2-5
TGTGCCAGCAGTGGCAAGCGACACCACACTGAAGCTTTCTTT,CASSGKRHHTEAFF,NA,NA,TRBV12-3/TRBV12-4,TRBJ1-1
TGTGCCAGCAGGGGGGGCGAGGCCAGGAACAATGAGCAGTTCTTC,CASRGGEARNNEQFF,few,NA,TRBV12-3/TRBV12-4,TRBJ2-1
TGTGCCAGCGGACAGGGGGGCACTGAAGCTTTCTTT,CASGQGGTEAFF,few,TRBD1,TRBV25-1,TRBJ1-1
TGTGCCAGCAGCTTAAAAGGGGATCAGCCCCAGCATTTT,CASSLKGDQPQHF,few,NA,TRBV7-9,TRBJ1-5
TGTGCCACCAGCCCTGGACTAGTCTCCTACGAGCAGTACTTC,CATSPGLVSYEQYF,NA,TRBD2,TRBV15,TRBJ2-7
TGTGCCTGGGTCCGGGACCGCGCTAATACCGGGGAGCTGTTTTTT,CAWVRDRANTGELFF,NA,NA,TRBV30,TRBJ2-2
TGCGCCAGCAGCTTGGAGGGGGTCATTACTGAGCAGTTCTTC,CASSLEGVITEQFF,few,NA,TRBV5-1,TRBJ2-1
TGTGCCAGTTTTAGGCTCCCAGCGAACAATGAGCAGTTCTTC,CASFRLPANNEQFF,NA,NA,TRBV11-2,TRBJ2-1
TGCAGTGCTAGTTCGAGCGGTAACAGGGGAGAGCAGTACTTC,CSASSSGNRGEQYF,few,TRBD1,TRBV20-1,TRBJ2-7
TGCGCCAGCAGCCGGGGAGCGGGAACTAGCACAGATACGCAGTATTTT,CASSRGAGTSTDTQYF,NA,TRBD2,TRBV4-1,TRBJ2-3
TGTGCCAGCAGCCCCACGACGGGAGCAGAGACCCAGTACTTC,CASSPTTGAETQYF,NA,NA,TRBV7-8,TRBJ2-5
TGCGCCAGCAGCCAACACCCAACAGATACGCAGTATTTT,CASSQHPTDTQYF,NA,NA,TRBV4-3,TRBJ2-3
TGCGCCAGCAGCATCCGGACTAGCGGAAGCACAGATACGCAGTATTTT,CASSIRTSGSTDTQYF,NA,TRBD2,TRBV5-1,TRBJ2-3
TGCAGTGCTAGAGGGCCGGGAGAGACCCAGTACTTC,CSARGPGETQYF,many,NA,TRBV20-1,TRBJ2-5
TGTGCCAGCAGCCAAGTATGGAGGTGGGGGCAGACGAGGACCGGGGAGCTGTTTTTT,CASSQVWRWGQTRTGELFF,few,NA,TRBV3-1,TRBJ2-2
TGCAGCGCATCGGGACAGGGGGCTTCCACAGATACGCAGTATTTT,CSASGQGASTDTQYF,many,TRBD1,TRBV29-1,TRBJ2-3
TGCAGTGCTAGTAAACAGGAAGAGACCCAGTACTTC,CSASKQEETQYF,few,NA,TRBV20-1,TRBJ2-5
TGCGCCAGCAGCGGTTGGGGTGTATACAATGAGCAGTTCTTC,CASSGWGVYNEQFF,NA,NA,TRBV5-1,TRBJ2-1
TGCGCCAGCAGCCAAGCGAACCTGGGGTCGGGAGCCTATGAGCAGTTCTTC,CASSQANLGSGAYEQFF,NA,NA,TRBV4-3,TRBJ2-1
TGCGCCAGCATGGGCCTAAACATTCAGTACTTC,CASMGLNIQYF,few,NA,TRBV10-1,TRBJ2-4
TGTGCCAGCAGTTATCTGGGGACCCAGTACTTC,CASSYLGTQYF,many,NA,TRBV6-5,TRBJ2-5
TGTGCCACCAGTGACGTTCGGTCTGGCAATGAGCAGTTCTTC,CATSDVRSGNEQFF,NA,NA,TRBV24-1,TRBJ2-1
TGCAGTGCTAGGTCTAGCGGCACAGATACGCAGTATTTT,CSARSSGTDTQYF,NA,NA,TRBV20-1,TRBJ2-3
TGTGCCAGCAGCGTAGGAGCGGGAGCCCCCAATGAGCAGTTCTTC,CASSVGAGAPNEQFF,few,TRBD2,TRBV9,TRBJ2-1
TGCAGCGTTATACAGGGAGCAGATACGCAGTATTTT,CSVIQGADTQYF,NA,NA,TRBV29-1,TRBJ2-3
TGTGCCAGCAGCTTGGCAGCGTACTCCTACAATGAGCAGTTCTTC,CASSLAAYSYNEQFF,few,NA,TRBV7-2,TRBJ2-1
TGCGCCAGCAGCTTGGCCCCGCGGTCCGCCGGCAATGAGCAGTTCTTC,CASSLAPRSAGNEQFF,NA,NA,TRBV5-1,TRBJ2-1